This TCR beta chain was identified during a study of cytomegalovirus exposure and HLA in healthy donors. Study-level background: Early release data held 85 million or so unique TCRs from HLA-typed donors.

The germline CDR1 and CDR2 sequences are SGHAT and FQNNGV. The CDR3 totals 18 residues. Losses at the gene ends were 3 bases for V and 0 bases for J; bases not matched to a gene: 10. Primers: 60 Vbeta forward and 13 Jbeta reverse. Assay: immunoSEQ multiplex PCR; the TCRdb copy retains only in-frame clones and omits some. Of about 120,000 clones in the sample, 75% to 90% are singletons; the top ten hold under 3%. As for this clone: Its antigen is not identified.

Whole-study findings and limits: Specific recognition of CMV antigens was confirmed in vitro for three chains (all CMV-associated). It was reported that the classifier diagnosed cytomegalovirus status with high specificity and sensitivity in both the original and validation cohorts.

The sequenced sample consisted of PBMCs. The rearrangement uses TRBV11-2 and TRBJ2-3; 9 bases align to TRBD1. The TCR originated in a man aged 30 to 45 in good health and CMV-seronegative. The CDR3 is CASSLGTGGLSSTDTQYF. CDR3 sequence (DNA): TGTGCCAGCAGCTTGGGAACAGGGGGCCTTTCAAGCACAGATACGCAGTATTTT.